This T cell receptor beta chain was found in a study of OX40 agonist ivuxolimab in advanced cancers. Whole-study context: Dose-escalation patients had hepatocellular carcinoma, melanoma, renal cell or head and neck cancer. Of mixed ages from 23 to 79 and averaging 60 years, the group was roughly 83% male.

Trimming took 5 bases from V and 0 from J, leaving 9 bases between them. This CDR3 comprises 14 residues. Germline CDR1 is MDHEN and CDR2 is SYDVKM. The table came from immunoSEQ multiplex PCR; TCRdb's copy has only in-frame clones and leaves some out. The sample includes tens of thousands of clones, about 88% of them seen just once. The receptor was isolated from an adult with an advanced solid tumor such as melanoma, head and neck, liver or kidney cancer. The sequencing used CD4+ or CD8+ T cells sorted from blood, collected in a trial of the OX40 agonist ivuxolimab. The chain has TRBV28 and TRBJ2-3; D is ambiguous. The CDR3 nucleotides are TGTGCCAGCAGTGTACATACAAGCACAGATACGCAGTATTTT. Protein product: CASSVHTSTDTQYF.